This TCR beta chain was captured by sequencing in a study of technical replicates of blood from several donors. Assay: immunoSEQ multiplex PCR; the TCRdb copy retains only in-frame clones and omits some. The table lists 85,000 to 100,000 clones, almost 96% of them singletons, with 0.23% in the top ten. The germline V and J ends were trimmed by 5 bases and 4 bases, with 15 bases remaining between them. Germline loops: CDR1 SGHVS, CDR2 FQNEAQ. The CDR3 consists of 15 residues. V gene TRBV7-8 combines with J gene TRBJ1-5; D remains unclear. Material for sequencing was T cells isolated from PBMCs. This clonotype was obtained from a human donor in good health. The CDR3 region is CASSGAGYMNQPQHF. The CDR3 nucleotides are TGTGCCAGCAGCGGAGCGGGGTATATGAATCAGCCCCAGCATTTT.